The present T cell receptor (beta chain) was sequenced within a study of T cell changes during pregnancy in multiple sclerosis. Clones were sequenced by immunoSEQ multiplex PCR, and TCRdb holds only the in-frame ones, with some missing. The sample contains around 69,000 clones, 90% to 95% of which appear only once. The origin of this receptor is a female donor in good health, enrolled as a control in a pregnancy study. Sequenced material: peripheral blood, taken in the second trimester of pregnancy.

As DNA, the CDR3 is TGTGCCAGTAGTCTAGTAGACAGCAACAATCAGCCCCAGCATTTT. This sequence encodes CASSLVDSNNQPQHF. The chain recombines TRBV19 with TRBJ1-5, with D possibly TRBD1 on 5 matching bases. This CDR3 comprises 15 residues. The germline V gene encodes CDR1 LNHDA and CDR2 SQIVND (reference sequence). Between the trimmed V and J ends, which lost 5 bases and 3 bases, there was a span of 14 bases.